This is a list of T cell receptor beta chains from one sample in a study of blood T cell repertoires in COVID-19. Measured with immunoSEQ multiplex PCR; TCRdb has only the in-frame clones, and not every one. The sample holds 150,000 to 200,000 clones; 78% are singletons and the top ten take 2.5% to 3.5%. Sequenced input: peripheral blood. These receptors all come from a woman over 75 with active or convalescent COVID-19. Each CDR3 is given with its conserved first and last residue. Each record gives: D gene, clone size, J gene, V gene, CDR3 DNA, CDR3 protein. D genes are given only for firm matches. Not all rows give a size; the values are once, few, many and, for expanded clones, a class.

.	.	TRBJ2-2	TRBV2	TGTGCCAGCAGCCTGGGGGGACTCGCGAACACCGGGGAGCTGTTTTTT	CASSLGGLANTGELFF
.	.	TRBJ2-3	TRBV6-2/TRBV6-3	TGTGCCAGCAGTTCCCGAGGACATTACACAGATACGCAGTATTTT	CASSSRGHYTDTQYF
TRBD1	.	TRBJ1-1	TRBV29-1	TGCAGCGCTACCGTTAACAGGGGGCGGGGCACTGAAGCTTTCTTT	CSATVNRGRGTEAFF
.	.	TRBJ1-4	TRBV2	TGTGCCAGCAGTGATTCGGCAAAGCAGGCCTGGGGCAAACTGTTTTTT	CASSDSAKQAWGKLFF
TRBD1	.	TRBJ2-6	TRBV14	TGTGCCAGCAGGCAAACAGGGGGCGCGTATCCTGGGGCCAACGTCCTGACTTTC	CASRQTGGAYPGANVLTF
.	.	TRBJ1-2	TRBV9	TGTGCCAGCAGCGTTATGGAGGACTATGGCTACACCTTC	CASSVMEDYGYTF
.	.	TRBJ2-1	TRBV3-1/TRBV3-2	TGTGCCAGCAGCTCTCGATTGGGGGGGGGCCCTAACAATGAGCAGTTCTTC	CASSSRLGGGPNNEQFF
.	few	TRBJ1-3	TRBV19	TGTGCCAGTAGTATAGACTCCCGCGGGATCAGCTCTGGAAACACCATATATTTT	CASSIDSRGISSGNTIYF
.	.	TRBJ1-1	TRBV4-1	TGCGCCAGCAGCCAAGAACTGGCATTCAGGGCACCTGGAGCTTTCTTT	CASSQELAFRAPGAFF
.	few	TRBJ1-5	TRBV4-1	TGCGCCAGCAGTTTAACCGGGGTTAATCAGCCCCAGCATTTT	CASSLTGVNQPQHF
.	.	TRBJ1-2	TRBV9	TGTGCCAGCAGCGTAGGGAGATCCCCCTATGGCTACACCTTC	CASSVGRSPYGYTF
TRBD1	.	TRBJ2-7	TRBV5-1	TGCGCCAGCAGCTTGAGTCCCGGGACAGGGAACGAGCAGTACTTC	CASSLSPGTGNEQYF
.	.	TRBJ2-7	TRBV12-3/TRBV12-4	TGTGCCAGCAGCCCCTCAGGGCTTGAGCAGTACTTC	CASSPSGLEQYF
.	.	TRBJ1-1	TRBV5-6	TGTGCCAGCAGCTTAATGAGGACAGATACAATGAACACTGAAGCTTTCTTT	CASSLMRTDTMNTEAFF
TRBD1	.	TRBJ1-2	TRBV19	TGTGCCAGCACAGGGGCCTATGGCTACACCTTC	CASTGAYGYTF
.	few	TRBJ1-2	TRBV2	TGTGCCAGCAGTGGGACAGCTAACTATGGCTACACCTTC	CASSGTANYGYTF
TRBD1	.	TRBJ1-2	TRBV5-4	TGTGCCACCGTGACAGGGGAGCGTGGCTACACCTTC	CATVTGERGYTF